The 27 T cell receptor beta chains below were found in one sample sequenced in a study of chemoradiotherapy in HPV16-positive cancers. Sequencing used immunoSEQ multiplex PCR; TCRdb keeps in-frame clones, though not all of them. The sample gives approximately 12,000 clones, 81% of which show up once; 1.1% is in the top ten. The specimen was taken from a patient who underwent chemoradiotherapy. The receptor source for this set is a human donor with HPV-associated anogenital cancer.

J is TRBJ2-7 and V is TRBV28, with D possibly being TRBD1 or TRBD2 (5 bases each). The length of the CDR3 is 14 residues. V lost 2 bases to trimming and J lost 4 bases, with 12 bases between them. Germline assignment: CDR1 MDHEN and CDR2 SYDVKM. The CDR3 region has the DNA TGTGCCAGCAGTTTACGGGACGACCTTTACGAGCAGTACTTC. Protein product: CASSLRDDLYEQYF. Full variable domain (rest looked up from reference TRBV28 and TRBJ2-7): DVKVTQSSRYLVKRTGEKVFLECVQDMDHENMFWYRQDPGLGLRLIYFSYDVKMKEKGDIPEGYSVSREKKERFSLILESASTNQTSMYLCASSLRDDLYEQYFGPGTRLTVT.

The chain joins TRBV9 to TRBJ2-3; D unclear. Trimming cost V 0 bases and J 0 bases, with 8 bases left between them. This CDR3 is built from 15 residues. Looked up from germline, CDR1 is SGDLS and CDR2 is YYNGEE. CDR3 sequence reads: CASSVAAMSTDTQYF. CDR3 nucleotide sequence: TGTGCCAGCAGCGTAGCAGCAATGAGCACAGATACGCAGTATTTT.

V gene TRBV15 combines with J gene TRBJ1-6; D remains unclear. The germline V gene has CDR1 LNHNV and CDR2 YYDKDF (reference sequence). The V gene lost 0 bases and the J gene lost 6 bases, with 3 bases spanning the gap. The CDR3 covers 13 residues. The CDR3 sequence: CATSRDPNSPLHF. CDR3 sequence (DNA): TGTGCCACCAGCAGAGATCCTAATTCACCCCTCCACTTT.

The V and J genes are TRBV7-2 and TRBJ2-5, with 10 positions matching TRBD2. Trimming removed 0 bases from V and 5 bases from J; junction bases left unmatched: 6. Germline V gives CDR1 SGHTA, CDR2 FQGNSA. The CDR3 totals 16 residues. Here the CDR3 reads CASSLAPSGGGETQYF. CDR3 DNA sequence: TGTGCCAGCAGCTTAGCGCCTAGCGGGGGTGGGGAGACCCAGTACTTC.

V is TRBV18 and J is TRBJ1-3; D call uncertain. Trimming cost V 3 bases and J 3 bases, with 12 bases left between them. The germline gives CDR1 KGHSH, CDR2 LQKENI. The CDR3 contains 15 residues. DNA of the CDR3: TGTGCCAGCTCACCTTCCGGCTCCGATGGAAACACCATATATTTT. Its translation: CASSPSGSDGNTIYF.

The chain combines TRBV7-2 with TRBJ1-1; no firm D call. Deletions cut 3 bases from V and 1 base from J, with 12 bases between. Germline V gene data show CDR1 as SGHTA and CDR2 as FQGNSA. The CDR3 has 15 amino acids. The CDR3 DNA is TGTGCCAGCAGCTTGAACGGGCAGCGGAACACTGAAGCTTTCTTT. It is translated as CASSLNGQRNTEAFF.

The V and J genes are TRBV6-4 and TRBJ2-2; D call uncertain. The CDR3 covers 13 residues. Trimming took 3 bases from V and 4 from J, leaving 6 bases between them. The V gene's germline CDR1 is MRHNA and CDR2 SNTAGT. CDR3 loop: CASSDRATGELFF. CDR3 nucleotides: TGTGCCAGCAGTGATAGGGCCACCGGGGAGCTGTTTTTT.

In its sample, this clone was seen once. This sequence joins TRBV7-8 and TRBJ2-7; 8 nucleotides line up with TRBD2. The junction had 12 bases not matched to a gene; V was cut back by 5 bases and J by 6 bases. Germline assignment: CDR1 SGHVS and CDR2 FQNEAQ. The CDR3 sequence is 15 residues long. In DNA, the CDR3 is TGTGCCAGCAGCCCTCTCCCCGCGGGGGGTCTCGAGCAGTACTTC. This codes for CASSPLPAGGLEQYF. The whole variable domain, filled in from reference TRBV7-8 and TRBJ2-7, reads GAGVSQSPRYKVAKRGQDVALRCDPISGHVSLFWYQQALGQGPEFLTYFQNEAQLDKSGLPSDRFFAERPEGSVSTLKIQRTQQEDSAVYLCASSPLPAGGLEQYFGPGTRLTVT.

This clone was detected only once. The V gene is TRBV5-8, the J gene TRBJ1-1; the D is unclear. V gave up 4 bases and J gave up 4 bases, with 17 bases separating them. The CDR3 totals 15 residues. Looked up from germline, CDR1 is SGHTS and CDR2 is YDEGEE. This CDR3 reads CASSASQAGSTEAFF. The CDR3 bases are TGTGCCAGCAGCGCTAGTCAGGCGGGTAGCACTGAAGCTTTCTTT. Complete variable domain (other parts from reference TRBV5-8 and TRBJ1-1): EAGVTQSPTHLIKTRGQQATLRCSPISGHTSVYWYQQALGLGLQFLLWYDEGEERNRGNFPPRFSGRQFPNYSSELNVNALELEDSALYLCASSASQAGSTEAFFGQGTRLTVV.

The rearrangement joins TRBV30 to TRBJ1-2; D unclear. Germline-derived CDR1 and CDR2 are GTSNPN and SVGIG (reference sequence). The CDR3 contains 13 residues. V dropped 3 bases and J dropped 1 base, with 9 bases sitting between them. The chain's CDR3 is CAWRPGSNYGYTF. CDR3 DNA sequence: TGTGCCTGGAGGCCCGGCAGTAACTATGGCTACACCTTC.

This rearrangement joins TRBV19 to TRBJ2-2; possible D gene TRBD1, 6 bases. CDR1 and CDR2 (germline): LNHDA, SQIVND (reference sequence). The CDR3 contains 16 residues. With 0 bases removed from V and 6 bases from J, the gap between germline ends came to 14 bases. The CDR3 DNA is TGTGCCAGTAGTATAGATAGCAGGGGATGGGCCGGGGAGCTGTTTTTT. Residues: CASSIDSRGWAGELFF. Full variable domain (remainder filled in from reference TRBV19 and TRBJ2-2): DGGITQSPKYLFRKEGQNVTLSCEQNLNHDAMYWYRQDPGQGLRLIYYSQIVNDFQKGDIAEGYSVSREKKESFPLTVTSAQKNPTAFYLCASSIDSRGWAGELFFGEGSRLTVL.

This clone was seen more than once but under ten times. The CDR3: CASSQGVTGTSEKLFF. The DNA of the CDR3 is TGTGCCAGCAGCCAAGGGGTAACAGGGACCTCTGAAAAACTGTTTTTT. The chain employs TRBV4-2 and TRBJ1-4; weak D call: TRBD1 (6 bases). Germline values: CDR1 LGHNA, CDR2 YNFKEQ. The CDR3 is 16 residues long. The V end lost 1 base, the J end lost 7 bases, and 16 bases lay between the germline ends.

The CDR3: CATGSGGGTGELFF. For the CDR3, the DNA is TGTGCCACGGGCAGTGGGGGGGGAACCGGGGAGCTGTTTTTT. The chain uses TRBV10-3 and TRBJ2-2, with 7 nucleotides matching TRBD2. Germline assignment: CDR1 ENHRY and CDR2 SYGVKD. This CDR3 spans 14 amino acids. V lost 10 bases to trimming and J lost 5 bases; unmatched junction nucleotides: 10.

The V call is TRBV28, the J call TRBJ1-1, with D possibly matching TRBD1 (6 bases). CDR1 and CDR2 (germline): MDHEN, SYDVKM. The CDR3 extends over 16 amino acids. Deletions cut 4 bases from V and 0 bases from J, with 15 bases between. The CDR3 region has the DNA TGTGCCAGCAGTTCAAACCGAGGGGGAATGAACACTGAAGCTTTCTTT. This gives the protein CASSSNRGGMNTEAFF.

The CDR3 sequence is CASSPQGGPETQYF. In nucleotides, the CDR3 is TGCGCCAGCAGCCCCCAGGGTGGACCGGAGACCCAGTACTTC. This sequence joins TRBV5-1 and TRBJ2-5; a weak D match, TRBD1 (5 bases). Trimming took 4 bases from V and 5 from J, leaving 15 bases between them. CDR1 and CDR2 from the germline V gene are SGHRS and YFSETQ. This CDR3 has 14 residues.

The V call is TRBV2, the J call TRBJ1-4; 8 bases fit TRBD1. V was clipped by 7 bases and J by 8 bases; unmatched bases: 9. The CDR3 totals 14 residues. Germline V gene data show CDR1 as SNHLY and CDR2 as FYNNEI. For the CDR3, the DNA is TGTGCCAGCACCCTGGACAGGGCGGACGAAAAACTGTTTTTT. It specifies CASTLDRADEKLFF.

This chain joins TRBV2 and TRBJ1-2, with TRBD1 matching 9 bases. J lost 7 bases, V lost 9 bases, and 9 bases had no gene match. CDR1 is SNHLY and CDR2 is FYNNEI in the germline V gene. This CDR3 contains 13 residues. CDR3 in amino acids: CASRRQGDGGYTF. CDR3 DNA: TGTGCCAGTAGAAGACAGGGGGATGGTGGCTACACCTTC.

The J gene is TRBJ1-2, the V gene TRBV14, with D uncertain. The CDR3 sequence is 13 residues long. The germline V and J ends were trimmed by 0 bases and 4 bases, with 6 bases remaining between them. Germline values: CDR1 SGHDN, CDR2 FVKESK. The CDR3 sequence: CASSQDFRYGYTF. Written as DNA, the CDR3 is TGTGCCAGCAGCCAAGATTTTCGCTATGGCTACACCTTC.

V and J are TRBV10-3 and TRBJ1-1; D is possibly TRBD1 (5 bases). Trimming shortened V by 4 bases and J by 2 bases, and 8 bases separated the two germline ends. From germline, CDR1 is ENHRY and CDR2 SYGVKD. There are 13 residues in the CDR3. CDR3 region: CAISARGNTEAFF. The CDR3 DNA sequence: TGTGCCATCAGTGCGAGGGGAAACACTGAAGCTTTCTTT.

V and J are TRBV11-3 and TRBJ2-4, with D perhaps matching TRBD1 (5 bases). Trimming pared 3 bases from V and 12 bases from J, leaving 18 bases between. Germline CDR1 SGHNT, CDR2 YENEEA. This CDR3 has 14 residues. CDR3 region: CASSFSRQGGRQYF. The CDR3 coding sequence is TGTGCCAGCAGCTTCTCCCGGCAGGGTGGTCGTCAGTACTTC.

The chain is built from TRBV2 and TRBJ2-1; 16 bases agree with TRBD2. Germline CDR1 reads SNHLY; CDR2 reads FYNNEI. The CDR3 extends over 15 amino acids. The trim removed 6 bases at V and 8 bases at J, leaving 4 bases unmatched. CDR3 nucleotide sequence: TGTGCCAGCAGAGGGACTAGCGGGGGGGGCCATGAGCAGTTCTTC. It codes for CASRGTSGGGHEQFF.

The CDR3 DNA is TGCGCCAGCAGTGAGCGGGAGACAGATACGCAGTATTTT. As protein: CASSERETDTQYF. This chain uses TRBV10-1 with TRBJ2-3, with D tentatively TRBD2 (6 bases). The germline CDR1 and CDR2 sequences are WNHNN and SYGVQD (reference sequence). The CDR3 is made up of 13 amino acids. V was pared by 2 bases and J by 3 bases, with 6 bases between.

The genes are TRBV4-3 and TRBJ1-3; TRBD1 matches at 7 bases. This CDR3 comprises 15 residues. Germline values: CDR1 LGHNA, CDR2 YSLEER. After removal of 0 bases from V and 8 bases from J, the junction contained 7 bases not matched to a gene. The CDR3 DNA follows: TGCGCCAGCAGCCAAGAAAACAGGGGAATGGACACCATATATTTT. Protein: CASSQENRGMDTIYF.

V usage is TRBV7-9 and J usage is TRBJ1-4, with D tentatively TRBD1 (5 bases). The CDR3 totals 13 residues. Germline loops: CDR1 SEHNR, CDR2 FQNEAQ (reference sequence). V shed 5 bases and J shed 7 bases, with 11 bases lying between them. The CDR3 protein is CASSRQTIEKLFF. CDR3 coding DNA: TGTGCCAGCAGCCGACAGACCATTGAAAAACTGTTTTTT.

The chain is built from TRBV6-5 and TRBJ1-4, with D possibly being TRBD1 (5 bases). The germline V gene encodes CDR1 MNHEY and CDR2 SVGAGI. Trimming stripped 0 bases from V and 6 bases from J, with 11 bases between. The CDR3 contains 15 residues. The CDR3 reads CASSYSNQGYEKLFF. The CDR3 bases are TGTGCCAGCAGTTACTCGAATCAGGGTTATGAAAAACTGTTTTTT.

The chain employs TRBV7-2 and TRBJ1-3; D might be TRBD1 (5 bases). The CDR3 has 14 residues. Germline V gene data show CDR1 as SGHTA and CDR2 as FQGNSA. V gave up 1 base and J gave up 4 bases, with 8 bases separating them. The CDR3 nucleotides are TGTGCCAGCAGCTTAGGGCAGGGAGGAAACACCATATATTTT. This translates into CASSLGQGGNTIYF.

The CDR3 loop is CASSPTGSNEQFF. CDR3 DNA sequence: TGTGCCAGCAGTCCAACAGGGTCCAATGAGCAGTTCTTC. V gene TRBV7-3 combines with J gene TRBJ2-1, with a weak D call TRBD1 (6 bases). V lost 6 bases and J 6 bases, leaving 12 bases between the germline ends. CDR1 is SGHTA, CDR2 FQGTGA, per germline. The CDR3 extends over 13 amino acids.